The 10 T cell receptor beta chains below all came from one sample that was sequenced in a study of shared clonotypes between healthy human individuals. The protocol was immunoSEQ multiplex PCR, while the TCRdb copy is restricted to in-frame clones and leaves out a portion. This table holds about 2.5 million clones, less than 95% found once. The specimen was naive CD4+ T cells from PBMCs. Noted subset: CD45RA+ positively selected. These receptors all stem from a man aged 18-30 years in good health. Some clones in this sample may be carry-over from other donors' samples.

This sequence joins TRBV7-3 and TRBJ1-1; TRBD1 matches 11 bases. In germline, CDR1 is SGHTA, CDR2 FQGTGA. The V gene end was trimmed by 5 bases and the J gene end by 7 bases; junction bases not matched to a gene: 6. The CDR3 totals 14 residues. In nucleotides, the CDR3 is TGTGCCAGCAGCCGGACAGGGGGCTTGGGTGAAGCTTTCTTT. Amino acid sequence: CASSRTGGLGEAFF.

This clone came up once. This specimen includes other DNA sequences encoding the same CDR3. The CDR3 bases are TGTGCCAGCAGAACTAGCGGGAGCTACGAGCAGTACTTC. Its translation: CASRTSGSYEQYF. This chain uses TRBV27 with TRBJ2-7; 11 nucleotides match TRBD2. The germline V gene encodes CDR1 MNHEY and CDR2 SMNVEV (reference sequence). The CDR3 length is 13 residues. Trimming removed 6 bases from V and 3 bases from J; junction bases left unmatched: 1.

Details on this clone: The sample carries other DNA sequences with the same CDR3. In nucleotides, the CDR3 is TGCAGTGCCACTAGGGTCTACGAGCAGTACTTC. Amino acids: CSATRVYEQYF. The gene calls are TRBV20-1 and TRBJ2-7; a possible D gene is TRBD2 (5 bases). This CDR3 is built from 11 residues. V was trimmed by 6 bases and J by 3 bases, leaving 9 bases between them. Germline loops: CDR1 DFQATT, CDR2 SNEGSKA (reference sequence).

The rearrangement joins TRBV6-4 to TRBJ1-1, with 7 bases aligning to TRBD1. With 1 base clipped from V and 9 bases from J, the junction kept 8 bases outside the gene matches. Germline V gives CDR1 MRHNA, CDR2 SNTAGT. The CDR3 is 14 residues long. The CDR3 nucleotides read TGTGCCAGCAGTGACTTACGACAGGGAAGTAAAGCTTTCTTT. Amino acids: CASSDLRQGSKAFF.

The chain has TRBV19 and TRBJ2-1; 10 bases align to TRBD2. The V gene end was trimmed by 6 bases and the J gene end by 3 bases; junction bases not matched to a gene: 11. This CDR3 is 17 amino acids long. Germline CDR1 LNHDA, CDR2 SQIVND (reference sequence). The CDR3 coding sequence is TGTGCCAGTAGCTCGGCCACTGGACTAGCGGTCTACAATGAGCAGTTCTTC. It codes for CASSSATGLAVYNEQFF.

V and J are TRBV7-8 and TRBJ1-3; TRBD1 agrees at 7 bases. The V and J ends lost 5 bases and 4 bases, in that order; junction bases with no gene match: 5. Germline-derived CDR1 and CDR2 are SGHVS and FQNEAQ. The CDR3 has 14 amino acids. CDR3 amino acids: CASSPDRVGNTIYF. As DNA, the CDR3 is TGTGCCAGCAGCCCCGACAGGGTAGGAAACACCATATATTTT.

This chain connects TRBV5-4 to TRBJ1-3, with a tentative D call TRBD1 (5 bases). The CDR3 covers 14 residues. The V end lost 4 bases, the J end lost 4 bases, and 12 bases lay between the germline ends. The V gene's germline CDR1 is SGHNT and CDR2 YYREEE (reference sequence). The CDR3 spells CASSTGGGGNTIYF. CDR3 in DNA: TGTGCCAGCAGCACTGGGGGGGGAGGAAACACCATATATTTT.

The gene calls are TRBV30 and TRBJ1-5; 7 bases match TRBD1. The length of the CDR3 is 15 residues. Germline loops: CDR1 GTSNPN, CDR2 SVGIG (reference sequence). The V segment lost 0 bases and the J segment 4 bases; nucleotides outside the gene matches: 6. Here the CDR3 DNA reads TGTGCCTGGAGTGTAGGGGGACAGAGGAATCAGCCCCAGCATTTT. Translated: CAWSVGGQRNQPQHF.

This clone was seen only a few times. This chain uses TRBV5-4 with TRBJ1-2; D perhaps matches TRBD1 (6 bases). Germline V gene lookup returns CDR1 SGHNT and CDR2 YYREEE (reference sequence). The CDR3 length is 16 residues. V lost 3 bases to trimming and J lost 4 bases, with 19 bases between them. The CDR3, as DNA: TGTGCCAGCAGCTCAATAACAGGGCCTCGTATCTATGGCTACACCTTC. Residues: CASSSITGPRIYGYTF.

The chain combines TRBV5-1 with TRBJ1-5; 11 positions agree with TRBD1. Germline V gene data show CDR1 as SGHRS and CDR2 as YFSETQ. After removal of 4 bases from V and 7 bases from J, the junction contained 4 bases not matched to a gene. The CDR3 spans 14 residues. The CDR3 loop is CASSIGTGGQPQHF. CDR3 coding DNA: TGCGCCAGCAGCATAGGGACAGGGGGACAGCCCCAGCATTTT.